This T cell receptor beta chain derives from a study of T-cell reconstitution after alpha-beta-depleted transplantation in children. Study outcomes and limitations: Most T-cell counts and diversity one year after the transplant came from T cells that were newly produced. Where alpha-beta T cells came from about two months after transplant was reportedly several hundred expanded graft clones. For some patients, TCRbeta diversity was high at day 60 because of recipient T cells and thymic progenitors that survived.

Germline V CDR1 and CDR2: MDHEN, SYDVKM. The CDR3 contains 14 residues. The ends were cut back, 7 bases at V and 3 bases at J, with 15 bases in the middle. Details on this clonotype: The antigen is undetermined.

Unique molecular identifiers were used in preparing the TCRbeta library. TCRdb independently ran MiXCR on the PCR reads; one entry per CDR3 protein. The data show around 300,000 distinct CDR3 sequences, with 9.5% to 13% seen just once and 23% held by the top ten. This rearrangement joins TRBV28 to TRBJ1-1; possibly TRBD1 for D (6 bases). The sequencing used peripheral blood, collected 180 days after TCRalphabeta/CD19-depleted stem cell transplant. This clonotype was obtained from a male patient aged 2 to 9 who had a stem cell transplant for chronic granulomatous disease, so the T cells may come from the graft donor. The CDR3: CASKSPTGYTEAFF. CDR3 DNA: TGTGCCAGCAAGTCCCCAACAGGGTACACTGAAGCTTTCTTT.